This T cell receptor beta chain was recovered during a study of T-cell memory formation after mild COVID-19. Study observations and caveats: Clones contracting across day 15 to 85 had a balanced CD4/CD8 profile; later expanding clones leaned CD4+.

CDR3 size: 13 residues. Germline assignment: CDR1 DFQATT and CDR2 SNEGSKA (reference sequence). Trimming removed 6 bases from V and 4 bases from J, with 15 bases in between. MiXCR, applied by TCRdb to the 5' RACE reads, yields one record per CDR3 protein. The sample consists of fewer than 350,000 distinct CDR3 sequences, approximately 18% of them appearing once. Many counts were recorded for this clonotype. The target antigen is unknown. The sample comprised PBMCs or a T cell subset sorted from them (not recorded which). The rearrangement links TRBV20-1 to TRBJ1-1, with D tentatively TRBD1 (5 bases). The origin of this receptor is a man between 18 and 29 years old who had mild COVID-19 (a few samples of this study predate the infection). Cell type and time point are not known. The CDR3 reads CSASRGESTEAFF. CDR3 in DNA: TGCAGTGCCAGTCGGGGGGAGAGCACTGAAGCTTTCTTT.